This T cell receptor beta chain was documented in a study of blood T cell repertoires in COVID-19. Whole-study context: The analysed material was cDNA or gDNA that came from T cells, B-cell-depleted T cells, or PBMCs.

Per the authors' pipeline: Using reference gene primer amplification, nucleated cell counts were estimated. Assay used: immunoSEQ multiplex PCR; TCRdb lists only in-frame clones, some missing. From that table come the V and J calls and clone size; the DNA was used to work out D and trimming. This table has over 45,000 clones, roughly 80% appearing once. This clone was seen more than once but under ten times. The germline CDR1 and CDR2 sequences are MNHNY and SVGAGI (reference sequence). Trimming removed 4 bases from V and 8 bases from J, with 9 bases in between. This CDR3 has 12 amino acids. The clonotype was recovered from a woman aged 50 to 65 with active or convalescent COVID-19. This chain connects TRBV6-6 to TRBJ2-1; D is undetermined. Sequencing was carried out using peripheral blood. CDR3 DNA sequence: TGTGCCAGCAGTTCCCGAGGCGATGAGCAGTTCTTC. Amino acid sequence: CASSSRGDEQFF.